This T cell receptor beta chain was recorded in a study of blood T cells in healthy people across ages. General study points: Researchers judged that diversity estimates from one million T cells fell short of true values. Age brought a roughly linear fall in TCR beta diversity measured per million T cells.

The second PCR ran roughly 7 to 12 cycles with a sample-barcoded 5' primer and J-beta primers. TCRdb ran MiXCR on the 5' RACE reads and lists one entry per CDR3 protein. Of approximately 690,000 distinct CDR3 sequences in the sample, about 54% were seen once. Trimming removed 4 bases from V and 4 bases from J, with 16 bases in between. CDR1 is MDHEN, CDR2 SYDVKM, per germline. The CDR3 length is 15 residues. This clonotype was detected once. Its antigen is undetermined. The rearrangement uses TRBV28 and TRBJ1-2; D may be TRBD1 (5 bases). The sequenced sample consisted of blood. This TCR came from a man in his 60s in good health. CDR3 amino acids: CASSSFTGTAYGYTF. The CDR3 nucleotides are TGTGCCAGCAGTTCGTTTACCGGGACCGCCTATGGCTACACCTTC.